This T cell receptor (beta chain) stems from a study of shared clonotypes between healthy human individuals. Study results and limitations: Rarefaction analysis demonstrated incomplete sorted-subset sequencing notwithstanding large depth. Investigators collected only blood, and repertoires in tissues likely differ. It was expected that sequencing depth would affect clonotype sharing among donors.

Naive CD8 cells lacked CD45RO, underwent positive selection for CCR7 and left out terminally differentiated effector memory CD45RA+ cells. There were no recent acute infections or vaccinations among the donors, who were healthy HIV-negative adults. V lost 1 base to trimming and J lost 1 base, with 11 bases between them. The CDR3 has 16 residues. Looked up from germline, CDR1 is SGHVS and CDR2 is FQNEAQ. A note on this clone: The antigen remains undetermined.

Profiling relied on immunoSEQ multiplex PCR, and the TCRdb table lists in-frame clones only, not all of them. The table records millions of clones, 93% of them present only once. The sequencing sample was made of naive CD8+ T cells from PBMCs. The V call is TRBV7-8, the J call TRBJ1-5, with D uncertain. The clonotype comes from a young man in good health. Some clones in this sample may be carry-over from other donors' samples. In nucleotides, the CDR3 is TGTGCCAGCAGCTTAGACCTGAGGGAGAGCAATCAGCCCCAGCATTTT. Translated, it gives CASSLDLRESNQPQHF. Full variable domain (outside the CDR3, taken from reference TRBV7-8 and TRBJ1-5): GAGVSQSPRYKVAKRGQDVALRCDPISGHVSLFWYQQALGQGPEFLTYFQNEAQLDKSGLPSDRFFAERPEGSVSTLKIQRTQQEDSAVYLCASSLDLRESNQPQHFGDGTRLSIL.